Listed below are T cell receptor beta chains from one sample, sequenced in a study of PD-1 blockade in mismatch repair-deficient tumors. Repertoires were generated with immunoSEQ multiplex PCR, while TCRdb's copy carries only in-frame clones and drops some. The table has 40,000 to 60,000 clones, 65% to 85% seen once. Sequenced material: peripheral blood, taken about 4.5 months after starting pembrolizumab. These receptors originate from an adult with mismatch repair-deficient cancer. The CDR3 runs from the conserved cysteine through the conserved F or W. D genes are given only for firm matches. Size values are once, few and many counts, or a class for expanded clones, and some rows have none.

j_call clone_size v_call d_call cdr3_aa cdr3_nt
TRBJ2-7 NA TRBV5-6 NA CASSFPQGEQYF TGTGCCAGCAGCTTTCCCCAGGGCGAGCAGTACTTC
TRBJ2-1 NA TRBV29-1 TRBD1 CSVGGGQGNEQFF TGCAGCGTTGGGGGGGGACAGGGCAATGAGCAGTTCTTC
TRBJ2-7 NA TRBV5-4 TRBD2 CASSLEGLAGFEQYF TGTGCCAGCAGCTTGGAAGGACTAGCGGGATTTGAGCAGTACTTC
TRBJ2-7 NA TRBV7-9 TRBD1 CASSALGTGNSYEQYF TGTGCCAGCAGCGCCCTGGGGACAGGGAACTCCTACGAGCAGTACTTC
TRBJ2-1 NA TRBV4-3 TRBD2 CASTVRAGGQDEQFF TGCGCCAGCACTGTAAGAGCGGGAGGGCAGGATGAGCAGTTCTTC
TRBJ2-3 NA TRBV7-9 NA CASSTQKSTDTQYF TGTGCCAGCAGCACCCAAAAAAGCACAGATACGCAGTATTTT
TRBJ2-4 NA TRBV7-3 NA CASSLEEVTAKNIQYF TGTGCCAGCAGCTTAGAAGAGGTAACAGCCAAAAACATTCAGTACTTC
TRBJ1-2 NA TRBV9 NA CASSPQAGGYHYGYTF TGTGCCAGCAGCCCCCAAGCTGGGGGCTACCACTATGGCTACACCTTC
TRBJ1-1 NA TRBV6-5 NA CASTRQLALDEAFF TGTGCCAGCACCAGACAGCTGGCGCTGGATGAAGCTTTCTTT
TRBJ2-5 NA TRBV7-2 NA CASSLGVSERKWGETQYF TGTGCCAGCAGCTTAGGAGTATCGGAGCGGAAATGGGGAGAGACCCAGTACTTC
TRBJ2-1 NA TRBV7-3 TRBD2 CASSPQGLAGVMNEQFF TGTGCCAGCAGCCCACAAGGGCTAGCGGGAGTAATGAATGAGCAGTTCTTC
TRBJ2-7 NA TRBV7-9 TRBD2 CASSLGGSGGTYEQYF TGTGCCAGCAGCTTAGGGGGCAGCGGGGGGACCTACGAGCAGTACTTC
TRBJ2-5 NA TRBV10-3 NA CAISLAGETQYF TGTGCCATCAGCCTAGCAGGCGAGACCCAGTACTTC
TRBJ1-2 NA TRBV5-6 NA CASSFQEGPSMYGYTF TGTGCCAGCAGCTTTCAGGAGGGCCCTTCTATGTATGGCTACACCTTC
TRBJ1-2 NA TRBV30 NA CAWRLVGTNYGYTF TGTGCCTGGAGATTAGTAGGGACTAACTATGGCTACACCTTC
TRBJ2-1 few TRBV10-3 NA CAYTDRGEQFF TGTGCCTACACGGACCGGGGTGAGCAGTTCTTC
TRBJ1-1 few TRBV19 NA CATYNSNEAFF TGTGCCACCTACAACAGCAATGAAGCTTTCTTT
TRBJ2-1 few TRBV7-9 NA CASMSGVGTYNEQFF TGTGCCAGCATGAGTGGGGTTGGAACCTACAATGAGCAGTTCTTC
TRBJ2-5 NA TRBV2 TRBD1 CASDREETQYF TGTGCCAGCGACAGGGAGGAGACCCAGTACTTC
TRBJ2-1 NA TRBV14 TRBD2 CASSRNRGASGSNEQFF TGTGCCAGCAGCCGGAATCGGGGGGCTAGCGGGAGCAATGAGCAGTTCTTC
TRBJ2-7 few TRBV7-3 TRBD1 CASSHSTGGEQYF TGTGCCAGCAGCCACAGCACAGGGGGCGAGCAGTACTTC
TRBJ2-5 NA TRBV5-8 NA CASSLEETQYF TGTGCCAGCAGCTTGGAAGAGACCCAGTACTTC
TRBJ1-1 NA TRBV2 NA CASSSSGGDTEAFF TGTGCCAGCAGTTCTTCCGGGGGGGACACTGAAGCTTTCTTT
TRBJ2-2 NA TRBV28 NA CASSLRANTGELFF TGTGCCAGCAGTCTGAGGGCGAACACCGGGGAGCTGTTTTTT
TRBJ1-2 NA TRBV5-8 NA CASSLVSGSGYTF TGTGCCAGCAGCCTGGTTTCAGGTAGTGGCTACACCTTC
TRBJ2-5 few TRBV30 NA CAWSVSGKTQYF TGTGCCTGGAGTGTTTCCGGGAAGACCCAGTACTTC
TRBJ1-1 NA TRBV28 TRBD1 CASSTRDRKATEAFF TGTGCCAGCAGTACGCGGGACAGGAAGGCCACTGAAGCTTTCTTT
TRBJ2-1 NA TRBV6-5 NA CASGGHPDYNEQFF TGTGCCAGCGGGGGCCACCCGGACTACAATGAGCAGTTCTTC
TRBJ1-2 NA TRBV5-4 NA CANVTGHYGYTF TGTGCCAACGTCACAGGGCACTATGGCTACACCTTC